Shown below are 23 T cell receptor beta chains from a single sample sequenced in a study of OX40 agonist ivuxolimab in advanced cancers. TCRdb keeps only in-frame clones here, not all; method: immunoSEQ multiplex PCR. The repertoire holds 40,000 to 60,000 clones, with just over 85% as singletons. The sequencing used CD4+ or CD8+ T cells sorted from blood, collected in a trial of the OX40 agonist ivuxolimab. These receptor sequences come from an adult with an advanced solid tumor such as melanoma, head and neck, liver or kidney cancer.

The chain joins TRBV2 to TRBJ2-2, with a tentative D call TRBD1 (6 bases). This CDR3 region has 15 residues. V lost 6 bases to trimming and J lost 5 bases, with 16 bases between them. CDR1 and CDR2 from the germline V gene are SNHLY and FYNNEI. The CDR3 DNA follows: TGTGCCAGCAGCGGAGTAGGGGGTTATACCGGGGAGCTGTTTTTT. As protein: CASSGVGGYTGELFF.

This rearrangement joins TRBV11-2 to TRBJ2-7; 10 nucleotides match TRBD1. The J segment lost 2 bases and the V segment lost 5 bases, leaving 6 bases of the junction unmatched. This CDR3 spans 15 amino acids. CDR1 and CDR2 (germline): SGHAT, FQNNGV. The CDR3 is CASSPAGTGAYEQYF. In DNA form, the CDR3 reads TGTGCCAGCAGCCCCGCGGGGACAGGGGCCTACGAGCAGTACTTC.

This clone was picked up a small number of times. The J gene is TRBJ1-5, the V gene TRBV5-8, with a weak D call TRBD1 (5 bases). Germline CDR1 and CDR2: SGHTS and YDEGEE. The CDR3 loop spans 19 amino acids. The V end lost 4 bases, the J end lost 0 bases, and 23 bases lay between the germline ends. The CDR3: CASSLFRGAFRHSNQPQHF. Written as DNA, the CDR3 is TGTGCCAGCAGCCTCTTTCGTGGGGCATTTCGCCATAGCAATCAGCCCCAGCATTTT.

CDR3 nucleotide sequence: TGTGCCAGCAGCTTAGGAGGGAGGGGGATTTCCTACGAGCAGTACTTC. Protein: CASSLGGRGISYEQYF. The rearrangement uses TRBV7-6 and TRBJ2-7; D may be TRBD2 (7 bases). Germline assignment: CDR1 SGHVS and CDR2 FNYEAQ. V shed 1 base and J shed 1 base, with 14 bases lying between them. There are 16 residues in the CDR3.

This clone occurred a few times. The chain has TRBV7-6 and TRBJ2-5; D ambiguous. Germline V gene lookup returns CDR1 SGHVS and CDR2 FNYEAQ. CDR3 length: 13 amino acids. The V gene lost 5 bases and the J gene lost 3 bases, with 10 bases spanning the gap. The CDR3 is CASSPPAEETQYF. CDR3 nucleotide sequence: TGTGCCAGCAGCCCCCCAGCAGAAGAGACCCAGTACTTC.

The CDR3 region has the DNA TGTGCCAGCAGTATTTCCCAGGGGTTCGAGGAGACCCAGTACTTC. This gives the protein CASSISQGFEETQYF. V and J are TRBV6-1 and TRBJ2-5; a weak D match, TRBD1 (6 bases). V was clipped by 5 bases and J by 5 bases, with 18 bases between them. The germline CDR1 and CDR2 sequences are MNHNS and SASEGT. The CDR3 is 15 amino acids.

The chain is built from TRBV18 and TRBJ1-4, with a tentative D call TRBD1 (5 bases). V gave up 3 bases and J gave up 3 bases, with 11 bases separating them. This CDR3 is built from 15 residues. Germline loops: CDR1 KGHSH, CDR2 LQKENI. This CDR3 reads CASSPTANPNEKLFF. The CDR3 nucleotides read TGTGCCAGCTCACCGACAGCGAACCCTAATGAAAAACTGTTTTTT.

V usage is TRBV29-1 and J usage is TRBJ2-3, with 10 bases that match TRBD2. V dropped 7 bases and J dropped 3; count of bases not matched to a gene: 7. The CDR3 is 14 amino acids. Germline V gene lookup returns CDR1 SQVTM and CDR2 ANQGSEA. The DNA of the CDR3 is TGCAGCGGGATTAGCGGGGGGACGACAGATACGCAGTATTTT. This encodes CSGISGGTTDTQYF.

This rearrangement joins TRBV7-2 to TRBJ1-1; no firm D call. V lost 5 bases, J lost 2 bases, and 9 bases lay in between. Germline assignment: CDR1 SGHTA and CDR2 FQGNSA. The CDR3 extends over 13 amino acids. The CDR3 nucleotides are TGTGCCAGCAGCCGAGATTCAAACACTGAAGCTTTCTTT. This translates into CASSRDSNTEAFF. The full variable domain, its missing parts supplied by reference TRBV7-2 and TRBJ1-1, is GAGVSQSPSNKVTEKGKDVELRCDPISGHTALYWYRQSLGQGLEFLIYFQGNSAPDKSGLPSDRFSAERTGGSVSTLTIQRTQQEDSAVYLCASSRDSNTEAFFGQGTRLTVV.

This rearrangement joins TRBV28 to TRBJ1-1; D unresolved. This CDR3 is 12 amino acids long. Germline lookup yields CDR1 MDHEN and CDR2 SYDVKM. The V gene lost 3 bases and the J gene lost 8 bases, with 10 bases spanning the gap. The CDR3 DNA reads TGTGCCAGCAGTTTTTTTCCGGGGGAAGCTTTCTTT. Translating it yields CASSFFPGEAFF.

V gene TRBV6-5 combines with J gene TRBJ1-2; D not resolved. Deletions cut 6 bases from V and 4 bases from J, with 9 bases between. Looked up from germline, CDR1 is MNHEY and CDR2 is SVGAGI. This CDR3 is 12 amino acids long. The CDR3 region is CASRGGSYGYTF. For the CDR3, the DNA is TGTGCCAGCAGGGGAGGAAGCTATGGCTACACCTTC.

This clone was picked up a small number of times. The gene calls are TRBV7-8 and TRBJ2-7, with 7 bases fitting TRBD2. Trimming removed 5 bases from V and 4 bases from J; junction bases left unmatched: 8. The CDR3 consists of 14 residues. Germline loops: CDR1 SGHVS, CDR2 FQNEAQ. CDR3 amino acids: CASSPRRESYEQYF. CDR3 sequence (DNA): TGTGCCAGCAGCCCTCGGCGGGAGTCTTACGAGCAGTACTTC.

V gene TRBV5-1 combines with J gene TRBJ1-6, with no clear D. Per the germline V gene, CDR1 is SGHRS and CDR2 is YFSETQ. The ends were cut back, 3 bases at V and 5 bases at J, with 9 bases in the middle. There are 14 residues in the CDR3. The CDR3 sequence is CASSSGQHNSPLHF. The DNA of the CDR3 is TGCGCCAGCAGCTCAGGCCAGCATAATTCACCCCTCCACTTT.

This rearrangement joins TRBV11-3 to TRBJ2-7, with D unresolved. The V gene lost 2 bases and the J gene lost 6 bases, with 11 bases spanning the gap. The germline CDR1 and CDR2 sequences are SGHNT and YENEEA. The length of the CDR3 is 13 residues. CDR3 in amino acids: CASSLIPGLEQYF. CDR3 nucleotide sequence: TGTGCCAGCAGCTTAATCCCGGGTCTCGAGCAGTACTTC.

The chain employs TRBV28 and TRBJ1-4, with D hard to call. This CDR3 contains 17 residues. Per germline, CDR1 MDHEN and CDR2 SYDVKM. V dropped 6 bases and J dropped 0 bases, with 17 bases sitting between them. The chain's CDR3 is CASSQDGSSATNEKLFF. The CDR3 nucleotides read TGTGCCAGCAGCCAGGACGGGAGTTCTGCAACTAATGAAAAACTGTTTTTT. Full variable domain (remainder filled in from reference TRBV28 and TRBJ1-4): DVKVTQSSRYLVKRTGEKVFLECVQDMDHENMFWYRQDPGLGLRLIYFSYDVKMKEKGDIPEGYSVSREKKERFSLILESASTNQTSMYLCASSQDGSSATNEKLFFGSGTQLSVL.

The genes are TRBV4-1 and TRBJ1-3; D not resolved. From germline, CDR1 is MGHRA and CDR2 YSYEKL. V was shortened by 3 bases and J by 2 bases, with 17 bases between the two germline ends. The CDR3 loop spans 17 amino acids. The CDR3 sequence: CASSQAEGGGAGNTIYF. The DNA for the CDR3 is TGCGCCAGCAGCCAGGCTGAGGGAGGTGGGGCTGGAAACACCATATATTTT.

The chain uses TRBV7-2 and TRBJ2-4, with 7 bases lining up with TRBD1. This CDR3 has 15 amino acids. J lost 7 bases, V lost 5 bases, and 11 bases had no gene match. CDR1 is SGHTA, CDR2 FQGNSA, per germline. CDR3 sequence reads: CASSPQGQILNIQYF. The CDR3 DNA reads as TGTGCCAGCAGCCCCCAGGGACAGATTTTGAACATTCAGTACTTC. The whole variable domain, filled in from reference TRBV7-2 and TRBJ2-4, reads GAGVSQSPSNKVTEKGKDVELRCDPISGHTALYWYRQSLGQGLEFLIYFQGNSAPDKSGLPSDRFSAERTGGSVSTLTIQRTQQEDSAVYLCASSPQGQILNIQYFGAGTRLSVL.

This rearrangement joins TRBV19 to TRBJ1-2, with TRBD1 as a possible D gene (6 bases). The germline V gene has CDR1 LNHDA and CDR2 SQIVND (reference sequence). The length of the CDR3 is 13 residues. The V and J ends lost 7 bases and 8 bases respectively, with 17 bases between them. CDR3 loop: CASTGGGAKGYTF. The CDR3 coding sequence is TGTGCCAGTACTGGGGGGGGCGCGAAGGGCTACACCTTC.

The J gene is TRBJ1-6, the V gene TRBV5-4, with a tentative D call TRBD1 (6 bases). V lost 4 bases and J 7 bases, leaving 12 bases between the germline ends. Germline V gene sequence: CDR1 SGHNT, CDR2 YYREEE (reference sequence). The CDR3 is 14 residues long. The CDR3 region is CASSQGNENSPLHF. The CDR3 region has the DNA TGTGCCAGCAGCCAGGGGAATGAAAATTCACCCCTCCACTTT. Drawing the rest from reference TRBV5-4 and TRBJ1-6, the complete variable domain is ETGVTQSPTHLIKTRGQQVTLRCSSQSGHNTVSWYQQALGQGPQFIFQYYREEENGRGNFPPRFSGLQFPNYSSELNVNALELDDSALYLCASSQGNENSPLHFGNGTRLTVT.

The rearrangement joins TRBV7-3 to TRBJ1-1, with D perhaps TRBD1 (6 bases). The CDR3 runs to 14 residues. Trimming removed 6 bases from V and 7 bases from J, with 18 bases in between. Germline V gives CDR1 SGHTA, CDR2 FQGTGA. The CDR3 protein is CASSYNGQLIEAFF. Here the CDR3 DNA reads TGTGCCAGCAGTTACAACGGACAGCTTATTGAAGCTTTCTTT. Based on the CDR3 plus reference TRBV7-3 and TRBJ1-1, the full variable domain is GAGVSQTPSNKVTEKGKYVELRCDPISGHTALYWYRQSLGQGPEFLIYFQGTGAADDSGLPNDRFFAVRPEGSVSTLKIQRTERGDSAVYLCASSYNGQLIEAFFGQGTRLTVV.

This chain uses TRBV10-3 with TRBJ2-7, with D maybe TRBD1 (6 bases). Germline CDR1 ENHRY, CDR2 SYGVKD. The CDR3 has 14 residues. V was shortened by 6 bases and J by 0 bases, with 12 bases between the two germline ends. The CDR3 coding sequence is TGTGCCATCAGGGAAACAGGGAACTCCTACGAGCAGTACTTC. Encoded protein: CAIRETGNSYEQYF.

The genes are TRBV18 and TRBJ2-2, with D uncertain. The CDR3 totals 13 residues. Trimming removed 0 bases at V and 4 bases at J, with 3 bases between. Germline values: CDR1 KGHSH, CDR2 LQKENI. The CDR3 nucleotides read TGTGCCAGCTCACCACCGGTCACCGGGGAGCTGTTTTTT. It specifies CASSPPVTGELFF.

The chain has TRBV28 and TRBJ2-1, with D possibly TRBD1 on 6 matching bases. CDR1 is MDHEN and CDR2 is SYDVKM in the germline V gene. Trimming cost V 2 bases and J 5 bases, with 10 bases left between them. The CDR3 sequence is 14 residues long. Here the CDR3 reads CASSLGTFNNEQFF. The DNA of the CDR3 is TGTGCCAGCAGTTTAGGGACATTCAACAATGAGCAGTTCTTC.